This TCR beta chain was captured by sequencing in a study of beta chain features in type 1 diabetes listed by TCRdb under 2018. At the level of the whole study: Mean age, gender distribution, total cell number and subset yield did not differ between patients and healthy donors. A total of 90 million to 140 million sorted cells were examined across all samples, and RNA yield correlated strongly with the number of cells per subset. The study compared the TCRB repertoires of sorted circulating CD4+ T cell subsets in recently diagnosed type 1 diabetes patients with those in matched healthy donors. Naive and central memory subsets were obtained from all 30 or so donors, but regulatory and stem cell-like memory subsets were isolated from only 8 patients and about 8 healthy donors.

Sequences SNHLY (CDR1) and FYNNEI (CDR2) are obtained from the germline V gene. Measured from the cysteine to the phenylalanine, the CDR3 is 15 residues long. Just CDR3 DNA is preserved here, 45 bases in frame from base 1. A distance of 15 bases separates the germline ends of V and J, which lose 5 bases and 2 bases respectively. Summary of the overall study and its limitations: Naive, central memory and regulatory TCRB repertoires appeared to be more alike among patients than among healthy donors. Sequencing cDNA rather than genomic DNA could over-represent highly expressing activated cells, although activation and CD3 levels did not differ between groups. A moderate but significant shortening of TCRB CDR3 length was observed in type 1 diabetes patients in all four CD4+ subsets. Only small numbers of individuals were included in the HLA sub-analyses, which left unresolved whether HLA type had any influence on TCRB rearrangement. At VDJ recombination sites, patients with type 1 diabetes made fewer insertions and deleted more nucleotides, a pattern implying thymic rearrangement abnormalities. PCR may preferentially amplify shorter templates, but because patient and control samples were amplified and corrected together, any resulting skew would affect both groups equally.

A single peripheral blood draw of about 116 mL on average was collected from each donor into heparinised tubes. Naive, central memory, regulatory and stem cell-like memory CD4+ T cells were sorted on a BD FACSAria II using a panel including CD45RO, CCR7, CD25, CD127, CD95 and CD27. Purity was above 95% for every sorted population. PBMCs were separated immediately by Lymphoprep density gradient centrifugation and were stained directly, without being cultured. So that batch effects would be minimized, each experiment stained and sorted samples in pairs, pairing one healthy donor with one patient. A remark on this clone: Its antigen remains undetermined. No clone much larger than this one lies a single base away; base qualities are absent.

The entire amount of isolated RNA was reverse transcribed using the High Capacity cDNA Reverse Transcription Kit, so the sequenced TCRB transcripts were expressed ones. Deep immunoSEQ sequencing was applied to naive, central memory and regulatory T cell samples, giving an average of approximately 4 million total reads per sample. Sorted cells were lysed in RLT buffer, and RNA was extracted using DNase-treated RNeasy Micro or Mini kits according to cell number. To prevent cross-contamination, every cell subset was processed on its own, while patient and healthy donor samples were processed together. Using the immunoSEQ multiplex PCR, TCRB sequences were amplified from cDNA into 87-bp fragments spanning the CDR3 region. Amplicons were sequenced on the Illumina HiSeq platform. The study's own analysis went as follows. PCR bias was computationally corrected using synthetic template baselines, reads within Hamming distance 2 were collapsed, and singletons that could not be merged were discarded. By aligning reads against IMGT, V, D and J genes, CDR3 length, and insertions or deletions at six rearrangement sites were assigned. Within each subset, clonotype counts were normalized to the number of sorted cells before true diversity and Gini coefficients were calculated with the tcR R package. The overlap coefficient, calculated on TCRB nucleotide sequences, was used to quantify repertoire sharing. Out-of-frame TCRB sequences from naive cells were analyzed as a proxy for the pre-selection repertoire. What TCRdb holds here is the immuneACCESS table cut down to in-frame rearrangements. Part of the clones is not present; checked against another copy, under half of the missing clones reflect an unresolved V gene, and the others are unexplained. V and J calls plus clone size are reproduced from that table; the DNA served to infer D and trimming. The table for this sample lists roughly 700,000 clones; 10% to 15% of them were counted only once. 0.022% of the sample rests with the top ten.

The source material was naive CD4+ T cells from blood. The cell subset or site label on this specimen signifies: true naive CD4+ T cells. The chain couples TRBV2 to TRBJ1-2; too little of a D gene remains to name it. This TCR came from a young man with type 1 diabetes. The CDR3 is CASSYTVLQNYGYTF. The DNA sequence follows: TGTGCCAGCAGTTACACAGTACTTCAGAACTATGGCTACACCTTC.